The 17 T cell receptor beta chains in this list originate from one sample, sequenced in a study of blood T cell repertoires in COVID-19 (dated by TCRdb to about 2020). Libraries were made using the immunoSEQ multiplex PCR assay. Entries here come from immuneACCESS through TCRdb and include only in-frame sequences with V and J called. Some clones fail to appear in such tables; in the studies checked, an unresolved V gene covers under half of the shortfall, and the cause of the remainder is unknown. The sample table shows roughly 130,000 clones, and approximately 88% are seen once. The ten top clones hold 8% to 11% of the sample. Sequencing was done on a sample of peripheral blood. All receptors come from a man aged 55-75 years with active or convalescent COVID-19.

The chain recombines TRBV6-4 with TRBJ1-1; maybe TRBD1 (5 bases). Germline V gives CDR1 MRHNA, CDR2 SNTAGT. The CDR3 extends over 14 amino acids. Trimming took off 6 bases at V and 0 bases at J, with 11 bases between the two ends. The CDR3 loop reads CASSAGSMNTEAFF. The CDR3 DNA is TGTGCCAGCAGCGCAGGGTCGATGAACACTGAAGCTTTCTTT.

This clone is medium-sized (0.01 to 0.1%) within its sample. This chain connects TRBV5-4 to TRBJ2-6, with TRBD1 as a possible D gene (6 bases). The CDR3 extends over 16 amino acids. The germline V gene has CDR1 SGHNT and CDR2 YYREEE (reference sequence). The V and J ends lost 4 bases and 0 bases respectively, with 11 bases between them. The CDR3, as DNA: TGTGCCAGCAGCCGGGACACTGGCTCTGGGGCCAACGTCCTGACTTTC. Amino acid sequence: CASSRDTGSGANVLTF.

The chain carries TRBV28 and TRBJ2-3; a possible D gene is TRBD1 (5 bases). The V gene lost 5 bases and the J gene lost 1 base, with 16 bases spanning the gap. CDR3 size: 16 residues. The germline V gene has CDR1 MDHEN and CDR2 SYDVKM. The CDR3 DNA reads TGTGCCAGCAGTGCCCCCATAGGGGATGGCACAGATACGCAGTATTTT. Translating gives CASSAPIGDGTDTQYF.

This chain connects TRBV24-1 to TRBJ2-1; D call uncertain. V gave up 5 bases and J gave up 2 bases, with 15 bases separating them. This CDR3 comprises 16 residues. Germline values: CDR1 KGHDR, CDR2 SFDVKD. For the CDR3, the DNA is TGTGCCACCAGTGCGGTCGCGGCCACCACCTACAATGAGCAGTTCTTC. Amino acids: CATSAVAATTYNEQFF.

This chain links TRBV7-3 with TRBJ2-5; 9 positions agree with TRBD1. Germline V gives CDR1 SGHTA, CDR2 FQGTGA. V trimming: 6 bases; J trimming: 5 bases; junction bases outside the gene matches: 10. There are 15 residues in the CDR3. The CDR3 protein is CASREGQGIGETQYF. In nucleotides, the CDR3 is TGTGCCAGCAGAGAGGGACAGGGAATCGGGGAGACCCAGTACTTC.

The chain has TRBV29-1 and TRBJ1-4, with 9 bases lining up with TRBD1. CDR1 is SQVTM, CDR2 ANQGSEA, per germline. Trimming removed 3 bases from V and 5 bases from J; junction bases left unmatched: 4. The CDR3 contains 14 residues. The CDR3 nucleotides are TGCAGCGTTGAGGTCGGGACAGGGAATGAAAAACTGTTTTTT. Translating gives CSVEVGTGNEKLFF. Variable domain in full (rest from reference TRBV29-1 and TRBJ1-4): SAVISQKPSRDICQRGTSLTIQCQVDSQVTMMFWYRQQPGQSLTLIATANQGSEATYESGFVIDKFPISRPNLTFSTLTVSNMSPEDSSIYLCSVEVGTGNEKLFFGSGTQLSVL.

V is TRBV18 and J is TRBJ2-5; 7 bases map to TRBD1. Per the germline V gene, CDR1 is KGHSH and CDR2 is LQKENI. The junction had 8 bases not matched to a gene; V was cut back by 4 bases and J by 6 bases. The CDR3 runs to 14 residues. CDR3 DNA: TGTGCCAGCTCACAAACAGGGGAAAGGCAGACCCAGTACTTC. Protein sequence: CASSQTGERQTQYF.

This chain links TRBV5-4 with TRBJ2-1; 7 bases match TRBD1. The junction had 12 bases not matched to a gene; V was cut back by 1 base and J by 8 bases. The length of the CDR3 is 16 residues. CDR1 and CDR2 from the germline V gene are SGHNT and YYREEE (reference sequence). CDR3 sequence (DNA): TGTGCCAGCAGCTTGAAGGGGGCGCTAATTGTAGATGAGCAGTTCTTC. As protein: CASSLKGALIVDEQFF.

The gene calls are TRBV19 and TRBJ1-5; perhaps TRBD1 as D (6 bases). The CDR3 extends over 14 amino acids. Germline values: CDR1 LNHDA, CDR2 SQIVND (reference sequence). V lost 2 bases and J 11 bases, leaving 16 bases between the germline ends. CDR3: CASSITGSGSSQHF. For the CDR3, the DNA is TGTGCCAGTAGTATAACAGGGTCGGGGAGTTCCCAGCATTTT.

This chain connects TRBV9 to TRBJ2-3, with a weak D call TRBD2 (6 bases). Trimming cost V 5 bases and J 2 bases, with 18 bases left between them. Germline-derived CDR1 and CDR2 are SGDLS and YYNGEE. This CDR3 contains 16 residues. The CDR3 region is CASSSQPGLHTDTQYF. The CDR3 region has the DNA TGTGCCAGCAGTTCCCAACCTGGACTACACACAGATACGCAGTATTTT.

The CDR3: CASSRTPGETQYF. The CDR3, as DNA: TGTGCCAGCAGCCGTACACCGGGGGAGACCCAGTACTTC. This chain links TRBV7-6 with TRBJ2-5, with D maybe TRBD2 (5 bases). The CDR3 runs 13 residues. The germline gives CDR1 SGHVS, CDR2 FNYEAQ. Trimming removed 5 bases from V and 5 bases from J, with 12 bases in between.

The rearrangement joins TRBV28 to TRBJ2-3; the match to TRBD2 covers 8 bases. CDR1 and CDR2 (germline): MDHEN, SYDVKM. The CDR3 has 16 residues. Losses at the gene ends were 6 bases for V and 1 base for J; bases not matched to a gene: 9. The CDR3 sequence: CASRPPGLGRTDTQYF. The CDR3 DNA reads as TGTGCCAGCAGGCCCCCGGGACTAGGCCGCACAGATACGCAGTATTTT.

V and J are TRBV7-9 and TRBJ2-3; unclear D gene. CDR1 is SEHNR, CDR2 FQNEAQ, per germline (reference sequence). V dropped 5 bases and J dropped 3 bases, with 6 bases sitting between them. This CDR3 has 12 amino acids. CDR3 region: CASSSWTDTQYF. CDR3 nucleotides: TGTGCCAGCAGCAGCTGGACAGATACGCAGTATTTT.

V is TRBV14 and J is TRBJ2-3, with 8 positions matching TRBD2. There are 17 residues in the CDR3. V dropped 4 bases and J dropped 2; count of bases not matched to a gene: 11. From germline, CDR1 is SGHDN and CDR2 FVKESK. DNA for the CDR3: TGTGCCAGCAGCCCTGCGGGAGGCCCCTTGTACACAGATACGCAGTATTTT. Translating gives CASSPAGGPLYTDTQYF. The full variable domain, its missing parts supplied by reference TRBV14 and TRBJ2-3, is EAGVTQFPSHSVIEKGQTVTLRCDPISGHDNLYWYRRVMGKEIKFLLHFVKESKQDESGMPNNRFLAERTGGTYSTLKVQPAELEDSGVYFCASSPAGGPLYTDTQYFGPGTRLTVL.

The sample holds a few counts of this clone. The chain employs TRBV6-2 or TRBV6-3 and TRBJ2-5, with 9 bases lining up with TRBD1. J was trimmed by 3 bases and V by 5 bases; bases with no gene match: 10. CDR1 and CDR2 (germline): MNHEY, SVGEGT. This CDR3 is built from 16 residues. The CDR3 DNA reads as TGTGCCAGCAGTCCACCGGGGACAGGGTTAAAAGAGACCCAGTACTTC. This sequence encodes CASSPPGTGLKETQYF.

The J gene is TRBJ2-3, the V gene TRBV4-1; TRBD1 matches 8 bases. CDR3 length equals 16 residues. Losses at the gene ends were 1 base for V and 3 bases for J; bases not matched to a gene: 6. CDR1 MGHRA and CDR2 YSYEKL come from the germline V gene. The CDR3 region is CASSQGDRGVTDTQYF. The CDR3 DNA sequence: TGCGCCAGCAGCCAAGGTGACAGGGGCGTAACAGATACGCAGTATTTT.

This chain connects TRBV5-1 to TRBJ2-5; 14 nucleotides align to TRBD2. Trimming removed 4 bases from V and 5 bases from J; junction bases left unmatched: 7. Per germline, CDR1 SGHRS and CDR2 YFSETQ. This CDR3 comprises 16 residues. The CDR3 DNA sequence: TGCGCCAGCAGCCCGGGGGGACTAGCGGGAGTGGAGACCCAGTACTTC. Its protein is CASSPGGLAGVETQYF.